This T cell receptor (beta chain) was retrieved from a study of blood T cell repertoires in COVID-19. About the study: T cells, B-cell-depleted T cells, or PBMCs provided the cDNA or gDNA that served as material.

Trimming took 5 bases from V and 0 from J, leaving 14 bases between them. Germline V CDR1 and CDR2: MGHRA, YSYEKL. This CDR3 comprises 16 residues. Only in-frame clones appear in the TCRdb table, and some are missing; sequencing was by immunoSEQ multiplex PCR. In the table there are some 60,000 clones, more than 60% of which are singletons. This rearrangement joins TRBV4-1 to TRBJ1-3, with D uncertain. Source material: peripheral blood. The TCR originated in a woman in her 50s with active or convalescent COVID-19. CDR3 residues: CASSFGRGASGNTIYF. In DNA form, the CDR3 reads TGCGCCAGCAGCTTTGGACGGGGAGCCTCTGGAAACACCATATATTTT.